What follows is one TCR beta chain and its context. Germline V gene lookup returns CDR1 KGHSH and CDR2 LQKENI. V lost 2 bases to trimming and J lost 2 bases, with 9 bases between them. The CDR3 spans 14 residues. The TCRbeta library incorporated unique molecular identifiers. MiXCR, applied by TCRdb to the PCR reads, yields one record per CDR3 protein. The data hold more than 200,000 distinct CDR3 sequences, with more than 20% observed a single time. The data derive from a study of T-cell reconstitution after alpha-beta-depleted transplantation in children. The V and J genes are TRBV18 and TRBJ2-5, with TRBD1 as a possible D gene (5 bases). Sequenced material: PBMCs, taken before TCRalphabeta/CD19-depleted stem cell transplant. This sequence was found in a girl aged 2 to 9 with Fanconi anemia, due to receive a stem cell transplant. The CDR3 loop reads CASSPMQGQETQYF. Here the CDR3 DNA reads TGTGCCAGCTCACCAATGCAGGGACAAGAGACCCAGTACTTC.